The clone carrying this T cell receptor beta chain was picked up a small number of times. Time point here: newly diagnosed GD, antithyroid drugs for less than 3 months. Researchers made the TCR library from RNA that was extracted from PBMCs. For TCR beta, libraries came from iRepertoire HTBI primers and Arm-PCR of CDR3 regions. Source study methods: The study identified 50 to 70 TRBV and some 15 TRBJ segments across samples. TCRdb reanalysed the multiplex PCR reads using MiXCR and keeps one entry per CDR3 protein. TCRdb's processing, not the authors' own work, is the source of the V and J calls. The sample includes about 220,000 distinct CDR3 sequences, about a sixth seen only once; the top ten take approximately 20%. These data are taken from a study of regulatory T cells in long-lasting Graves disease. Study as a whole: Duration of antithyroid drug therapy among newly diagnosed Graves' patients was under 3 months.

The TCR was taken from a female donor with Graves disease. The sequencing here drew on peripheral blood mononuclear cells (PBMCs), taken at new diagnosis, from a patient treated with antithyroid drugs.

DNA for the CDR3: TGCAGTGCTAGAGATCGAGTATACAGTTCCAATCAGCCCCAGCATTTT. It translates to CSARDRVYSSNQPQHF. V is TRBV20-1 and J is TRBJ1-5; D ambiguous. V lost 0 bases and J lost 3, with 15 bases in between. Germline CDR1 and CDR2: DFQATT and SNEGSKA (reference sequence). The CDR3 sequence is 16 residues long.